This passage covers 9 T cell receptor beta chains from one sample sequenced in a study of blood T cells in healthy people across ages. Primers used in a second PCR of about 7 to 11 cycles were a sample-barcoded 5' primer and a J-beta primer mix. TCRdb re-called the 5' RACE reads with MiXCR, one entry per CDR3 protein. Found here are 720,000 or so distinct CDR3 sequences, roughly 41% of them singletons; the top ten hold around 30%. Sequencing was carried out using blood. The receptors were gathered from an elderly man in good health.

On this clonotype itself: A much larger clone is a single base away; this may be a read error. J is TRBJ2-5 and V is TRBV29-1, with D tentatively TRBD1 (5 bases). The CDR3 runs 13 residues. With 4 bases removed from V and 7 bases from J, the gap between germline ends came to 16 bases. CDR1 and CDR2 from the germline V gene are SQVTM and ANQGSEA. CDR3 in amino acids: CSVGTAEGATQYF. DNA for the CDR3: TGCAGCGTTGGCACAGCCGAAGGGGCGACCCAGTACTTC.

On this clonotype: The junction shows a germline mismatch at one end, possibly a read error. This chain connects TRBV27 to TRBJ2-6, with D perhaps TRBD1 (5 bases). Germline V gene sequence: CDR1 MNHEY, CDR2 SMNVEV (reference sequence). The CDR3 is made up of 15 amino acids. CDR3 DNA: TGTGCCAGCAGTTTGTTAGGGAAAGGGGCCAACGTCCCGACTTTC. It yields the protein CASSLLGKGANVPTF. The whole variable domain, filled in from reference TRBV27 and TRBJ2-6, reads EAQVTQNPRYLITVTGKKLTVTCSQNMNHEYMSWYRQDPGLGLRQIYYSMNVEVTDKGDVPEGYKVSRKEKRNFPLILESPSPNQTSLYFCASSLLGKGANVPTFGAGSRLTVL.

V and J are TRBV11-1 and TRBJ2-5; tentatively, D is TRBD1 (6 bases). CDR1 is SGHAT, CDR2 FQDESV, per germline (reference sequence). The V and J ends lost 3 bases and 4 bases respectively, with 15 bases between them. The CDR3 loop spans 15 amino acids. CDR3 sequence reads: CASSFAGAIRETQYF. The CDR3, as DNA: TGTGCCAGCAGCTTTGCAGGGGCAATCAGAGAGACCCAGTACTTC.

This chain uses TRBV7-2 with TRBJ2-3; D uncertain. The CDR3 covers 15 residues. V was clipped by 1 base and J by 2 bases, with 10 bases between them. Germline loops: CDR1 SGHTA, CDR2 FQGNSA. CDR3: CASSLGGWNTDTQYF. DNA for the CDR3: TGTGCCAGCAGCTTAGGGGGTTGGAACACAGATACGCAGTATTTT.

This clonotype was detected only a few times. The chain joins TRBV7-9 to TRBJ2-5; maybe TRBD2 (6 bases). V was shortened by 1 base and J by 4 bases, with 13 bases between the two germline ends. CDR1 and CDR2 from the germline V gene are SEHNR and FQNEAQ (reference sequence). CDR3 size: 15 residues. DNA for the CDR3: TGTGCCAGCAGCTTAGGCATGGGACTCGGAGAGACCCAGTACTTC. It yields the protein CASSLGMGLGETQYF.

This clonotype came up many times. This sequence joins TRBV5-6 and TRBJ2-1; 7 bases match TRBD2. This CDR3 is built from 15 residues. Per germline, CDR1 SGHDT and CDR2 YYEEEE. The V and J ends lost 4 bases and 0 bases, in that order; junction bases with no gene match: 4. The CDR3 here is CASSIRTSSYNEQFF. CDR3 bases: TGTGCCAGCAGCATCCGGACTAGCTCCTACAATGAGCAGTTCTTC.

The chain combines TRBV6-2 or TRBV6-3 with TRBJ2-1; no definite D call. CDR3 length: 15 amino acids. Per the germline V gene, CDR1 is MNHEY and CDR2 is SVGEGT. V lost 0 bases to trimming and J lost 0 bases, with 6 bases between them. The CDR3 protein is CASSYSISSYNEQFF. As DNA, the CDR3 is TGTGCCAGCAGTTACTCGATTAGCTCCTACAATGAGCAGTTCTTC.

The chain is built from TRBV20-1 and TRBJ1-2; D call uncertain. The V gene's germline CDR1 is DFQATT and CDR2 SNEGSKA (reference sequence). Trimming cost V 1 base and J 4 bases, with 10 bases left between them. The CDR3 extends over 13 amino acids. The CDR3 sequence is CSARVGSPYGYTF. In DNA form, the CDR3 reads TGCAGTGCTAGAGTCGGCTCTCCCTATGGCTACACCTTC.

In DNA form, the CDR3 reads TGTGCCAGCAGTTACTCCCGGGACAGGGGGTTTGGGGAGCTGTTTTTT. Its translation is CASSYSRDRGFGELFF. The V gene is TRBV6-5, the J gene TRBJ2-2, with 11 bases lining up with TRBD1. This CDR3 spans 16 amino acids. V gave up 0 bases and J gave up 8 bases; unmatched junction bases: 5. The germline V gene encodes CDR1 MNHEY and CDR2 SVGAGI.